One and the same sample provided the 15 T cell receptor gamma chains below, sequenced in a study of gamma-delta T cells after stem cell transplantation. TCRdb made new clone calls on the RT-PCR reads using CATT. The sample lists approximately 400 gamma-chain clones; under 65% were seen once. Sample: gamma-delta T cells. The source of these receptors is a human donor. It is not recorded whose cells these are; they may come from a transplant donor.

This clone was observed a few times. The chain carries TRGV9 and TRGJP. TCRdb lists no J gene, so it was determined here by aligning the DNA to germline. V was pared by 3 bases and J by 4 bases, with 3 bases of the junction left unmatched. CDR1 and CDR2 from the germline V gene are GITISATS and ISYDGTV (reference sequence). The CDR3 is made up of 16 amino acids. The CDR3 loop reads CALWESQELGKKIKVF. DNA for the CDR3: TGTGCCTTGTGGGAGTCTCAAGAGTTGGGCAAAAAAATCAAGGTATTT.

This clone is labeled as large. CDR3 DNA: TGTGCCACCTGGGACCTCAATTATTATAAGAAACTCTTT. This encodes CATWDLNYYKKLF. This chain joins TRGV4 and TRGJ1 or TRGJ2. CDR3 length: 13 residues. Germline CDR1 EGSTGY, CDR2 YDSYTSSV. The ends lost 4 bases at V and 1 base at J; junction bases unmatched: 4.

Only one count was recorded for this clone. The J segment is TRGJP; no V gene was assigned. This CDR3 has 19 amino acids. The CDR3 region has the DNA TGTGCCTTGTGGGAGGTGCATCAAGTTCTAGGGTTGGGCAAAAAAATCAAGGTATTT. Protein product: CALWEVHQVLGLGKKIKVF.

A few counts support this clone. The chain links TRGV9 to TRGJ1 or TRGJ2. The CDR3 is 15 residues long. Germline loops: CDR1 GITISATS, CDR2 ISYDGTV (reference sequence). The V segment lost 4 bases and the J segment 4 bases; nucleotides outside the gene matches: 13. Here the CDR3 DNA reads TGTGCCTTGTGGGATGCCGAAGGGTCCTATTATAAGAAACTCTTT. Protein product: CALWDAEGSYYKKLF.

The CDR3 here is CATWARYKKLF. CDR3 coding DNA: TGTGCCACCTGGGCGCGGTATAAGAAACTCTTT. V and J are TRGV5 and TRGJ1 or TRGJ2. The J gene, left out of TCRdb, was set here by checking the DNA against germline. The J segment lost 7 bases and the V segment lost 5 bases, leaving 5 bases of the junction unmatched. Germline CDR1 reads VINAFY; CDR2 reads YDVSNSKD. This CDR3 has 11 residues.

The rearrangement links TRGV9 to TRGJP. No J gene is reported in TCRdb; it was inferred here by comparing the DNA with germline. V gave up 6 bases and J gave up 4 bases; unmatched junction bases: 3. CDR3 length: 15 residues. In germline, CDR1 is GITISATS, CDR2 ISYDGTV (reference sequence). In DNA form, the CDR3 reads TGTGCCTTGTGGAGACAAGAGTTGGGCAAAAAAATCAAGGTATTT. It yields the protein CALWRQELGKKIKVF.

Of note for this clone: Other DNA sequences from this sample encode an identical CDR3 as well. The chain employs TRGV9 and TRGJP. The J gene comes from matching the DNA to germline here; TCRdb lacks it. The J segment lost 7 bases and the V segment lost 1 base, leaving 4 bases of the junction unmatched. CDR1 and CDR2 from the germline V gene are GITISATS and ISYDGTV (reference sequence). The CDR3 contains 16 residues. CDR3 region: CALWEVLELGKKIKVF. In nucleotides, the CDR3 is TGTGCCTTGTGGGAGGTACTGGAGTTGGGCAAAAAAATCAAGGTATTT.

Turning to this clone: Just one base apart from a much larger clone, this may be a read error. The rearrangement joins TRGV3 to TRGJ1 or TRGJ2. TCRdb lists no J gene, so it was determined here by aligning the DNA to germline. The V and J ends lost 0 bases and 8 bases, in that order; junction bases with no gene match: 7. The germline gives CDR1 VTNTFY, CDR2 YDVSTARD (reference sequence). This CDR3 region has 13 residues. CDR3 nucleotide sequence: TGTGCCACCTGGGACAGGCGAAATGATAAGAAACTCTTT. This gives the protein CATWDRRNDKKLF.

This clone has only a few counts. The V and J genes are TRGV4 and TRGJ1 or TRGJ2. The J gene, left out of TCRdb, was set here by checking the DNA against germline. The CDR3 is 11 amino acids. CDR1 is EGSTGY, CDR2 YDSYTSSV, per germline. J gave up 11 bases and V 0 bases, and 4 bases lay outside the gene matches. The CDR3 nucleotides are TGTGCCACCTGGGATGGGCCTCAGAAACTCTTT. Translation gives CATWDGPQKLF.

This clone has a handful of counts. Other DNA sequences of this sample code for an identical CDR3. CDR3 in amino acids: CALWEAQELGKKIKVF. In nucleotides, the CDR3 is TGTGCCTTGTGGGAGGCGCAAGAGTTGGGCAAAAAAATCAAGGTATTT. The V gene is TRGV9, the J gene TRGJP. TCRdb gives no J gene; it was assigned here by matching the DNA to germline. The CDR3 spans 16 residues. Germline V gene data show CDR1 as GITISATS and CDR2 as ISYDGTV (reference sequence). V lost 2 bases to trimming and J lost 3 bases; unmatched junction nucleotides: 1.

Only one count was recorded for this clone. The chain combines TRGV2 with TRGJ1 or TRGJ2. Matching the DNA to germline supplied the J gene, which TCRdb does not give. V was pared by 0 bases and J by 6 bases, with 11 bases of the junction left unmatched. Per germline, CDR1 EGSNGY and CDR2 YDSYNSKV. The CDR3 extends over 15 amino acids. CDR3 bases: TGTGCCACCTGGGACGGGGCTAAAGTAGGTTATAAGAAACTCTTT. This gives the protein CATWDGAKVGYKKLF.

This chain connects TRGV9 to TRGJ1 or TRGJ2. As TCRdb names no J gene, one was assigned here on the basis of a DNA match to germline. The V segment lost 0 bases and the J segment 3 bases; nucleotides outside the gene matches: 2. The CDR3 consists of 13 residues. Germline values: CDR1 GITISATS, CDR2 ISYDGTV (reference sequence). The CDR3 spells CALWEVPYYKKLF. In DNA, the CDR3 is TGTGCCTTGTGGGAGGTGCCTTATTATAAGAAACTCTTT.

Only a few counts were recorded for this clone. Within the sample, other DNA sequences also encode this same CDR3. The CDR3 DNA reads as TGTGCCACCTGGGATAGAGATCTGGGAAAGAAACTCTTT. This encodes CATWDRDLGKKLF. The V call is TRGV8, the J call TRGJ1 or TRGJ2. The J gene comes from matching the DNA to germline here; TCRdb lacks it. This CDR3 is built from 13 residues. The germline CDR1 and CDR2 sequences are VENAVY and YDSYNSRV. V trimming: 1 base; J trimming: 10 bases; junction bases outside the gene matches: 10.

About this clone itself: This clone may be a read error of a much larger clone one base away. The CDR3, as DNA: TGTGCCTTGTGGGGGATCCAAGAGTTGGGCAAAAAAATCAAGGTATTT. Protein: CALWGIQELGKKIKVF. The chain uses TRGV9 and TRGJP. Matching the DNA to germline supplied the J gene, which TCRdb does not give. Germline V gene sequence: CDR1 GITISATS, CDR2 ISYDGTV (reference sequence). The V and J ends lost 5 bases and 4 bases, in that order; junction bases with no gene match: 5. This CDR3 region has 16 residues.

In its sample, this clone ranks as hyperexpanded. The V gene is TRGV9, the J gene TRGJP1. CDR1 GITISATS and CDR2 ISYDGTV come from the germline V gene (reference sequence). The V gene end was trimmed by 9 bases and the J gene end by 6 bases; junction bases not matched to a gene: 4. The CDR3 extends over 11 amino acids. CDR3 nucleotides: TGTGCCTTGGGTTCTGGTTGGTTCAAGATATTT. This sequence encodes CALGSGWFKIF.